Presented here are 18 T cell receptor beta chains from one specimen sequenced in a study of T cell changes during pregnancy in multiple sclerosis. Clones were read by immunoSEQ multiplex PCR, and TCRdb kept only the in-frame ones, dropping some. The sample includes approximately 100,000 clones, approximately 90% of them seen just once. Sequences were derived from peripheral blood, sampled in the second trimester of pregnancy. Receptors originate from a female donor with multiple sclerosis, enrolled in a pregnancy study.

This chain links TRBV6-5 with TRBJ2-1; 8 bases are shared with TRBD1. Unmatched junction bases numbered 11, after V lost 6 bases and J lost 16 bases. Germline V gives CDR1 MNHEY, CDR2 SVGAGI. This CDR3 spans 12 amino acids. The CDR3 spells CASRMGRDRPFF. In DNA, the CDR3 is TGTGCCAGCAGGATGGGTAGGGACAGGCCATTCTTC.

The chain combines TRBV18 with TRBJ2-7, with a possible D match to TRBD2 (6 bases). Germline V gene data show CDR1 as KGHSH and CDR2 as LQKENI. Trimming pared 3 bases from V and 7 bases from J, leaving 13 bases between. The CDR3 is 13 amino acids. CDR3 in amino acids: CASSPSDAGEQYF. As DNA, the CDR3 is TGTGCCAGCTCACCGTCAGACGCGGGGGAGCAGTACTTC.

The CDR3, as DNA: TGTGCCAGTAGTCCAGACAGGGGGCGGAACTATGGCTACACCTTC. It specifies CASSPDRGRNYGYTF. The V gene is TRBV19, the J gene TRBJ1-2; 10 nucleotides align to TRBD1. Germline-derived CDR1 and CDR2 are LNHDA and SQIVND (reference sequence). Unmatched junction bases numbered 5, after V lost 5 bases and J lost 2 bases. The CDR3 is made up of 15 amino acids.

This sequence joins TRBV30 and TRBJ1-5; the match to TRBD1 covers 7 bases. In germline, CDR1 is GTSNPN, CDR2 SVGIG (reference sequence). This CDR3 spans 15 amino acids. The ends lost 0 bases at V and 9 bases at J; junction bases unmatched: 11. This CDR3 reads CAWSVAGTAQGPQHF. The CDR3 DNA is TGTGCCTGGAGTGTCGCCGGGACAGCCCAGGGGCCCCAGCATTTT.

The chain has TRBV7-6 and TRBJ2-5, with 9 bases lining up with TRBD1. The V segment lost 6 bases and the J segment 4 bases; nucleotides outside the gene matches: 6. CDR1 SGHVS and CDR2 FNYEAQ come from the germline V gene. The CDR3 is 14 residues long. The CDR3 DNA sequence: TGTGCCAGCAGTAACAGGGGGCAGGGAGAGACCCAGTACTTC. It translates to CASSNRGQGETQYF.

The rearrangement links TRBV11-3 to TRBJ2-3, with 12 bases matching TRBD1. The ends lost 3 bases at V and 3 bases at J; junction bases unmatched: 4. The germline V gene has CDR1 SGHNT and CDR2 YENEEA. The CDR3 contains 16 residues. The DNA for the CDR3 is TGTGCCAGCAGCTTGGGACAGGGGGCAGAAACAGATACGCAGTATTTT. It is translated as CASSLGQGAETDTQYF.

The J gene is TRBJ2-7, the V gene TRBV9; D gene uncertain. The CDR3 is 15 residues long. The germline V gene has CDR1 SGDLS and CDR2 YYNGEE. Deletions cut 0 bases from V and 0 bases from J, with 10 bases between. The CDR3 here is CASSVEASRSYEQYF. DNA of the CDR3: TGTGCCAGCAGCGTAGAGGCTAGTCGCTCCTACGAGCAGTACTTC.

The chain couples TRBV19 to TRBJ2-2; possibly TRBD2 for D (5 bases). There are 17 residues in the CDR3. V shed 0 bases and J shed 4 bases, with 15 bases lying between them. Per germline, CDR1 LNHDA and CDR2 SQIVND (reference sequence). The CDR3 DNA is TGTGCCAGTAGTATAGACTCGGGAACCTGGGGCACCGGGGAGCTGTTTTTT. It codes for CASSIDSGTWGTGELFF.

This clone has only one observation. This rearrangement joins TRBV18 to TRBJ2-6; the match to TRBD1 covers 7 bases. Per germline, CDR1 KGHSH and CDR2 LQKENI. The ends lost 3 bases at V and 2 bases at J; junction bases unmatched: 7. The CDR3 consists of 17 residues. CDR3 DNA: TGTGCCAGCTCACCCGGACAGGCTGTCGCTGGGGCCAACGTCCTGACTTTC. It encodes CASSPGQAVAGANVLTF.

V and J are TRBV6-6 and TRBJ1-5, with unresolved D. Germline CDR1 is MNHNY and CDR2 is SVGAGI (reference sequence). The CDR3 extends over 16 amino acids. V lost 6 bases and J 0 bases, leaving 15 bases between the germline ends. CDR3 DNA sequence: TGTGCCAGCAGCTCCGTTGTTCAGAATAGCAATCAGCCCCAGCATTTT. This gives the protein CASSSVVQNSNQPQHF.

V is TRBV7-3 and J is TRBJ2-2; D not certain. V was clipped by 5 bases and J by 6 bases, with 13 bases between them. The CDR3 is 14 amino acids. The germline V gene encodes CDR1 SGHTA and CDR2 FQGTGA. The CDR3 loop is CASSLYASAGELFF. The CDR3 coding sequence is TGTGCCAGCAGCCTTTATGCCTCGGCCGGGGAGCTGTTTTTT.

The rearrangement joins TRBV5-4 to TRBJ2-1; 11 bases align to TRBD2. The CDR3 spans 17 residues. Germline values: CDR1 SGHNT, CDR2 YYREEE (reference sequence). V shed 0 bases and J 8 bases; nucleotides not matched to a gene: 10. The CDR3 coding sequence is TGTGCCAGCAGCTTGGTAGCGGGGGGGCTACTAGGCGATGAGCAGTTCTTC. Encoded protein: CASSLVAGGLLGDEQFF.

This sequence joins TRBV9 and TRBJ2-4; 8 bases match TRBD1. The CDR3 is made up of 15 amino acids. Trimming cost V 2 bases and J 5 bases; bases outside gene matches: 6. Germline V lookup: CDR1 SGDLS, CDR2 YYNGEE. The CDR3 nucleotides read TGTGCCAGCAGCGTTGGTCAGGGGGCCCAAAACATTCAGTACTTC. Translated: CASSVGQGAQNIQYF.

The chain has TRBV6-5 and TRBJ1-5; 11 positions match TRBD1. This CDR3 comprises 15 residues. Per germline, CDR1 MNHEY and CDR2 SVGAGI. V lost 4 bases and J lost 7; bases outside the gene matches: 6. CDR3 protein: CASSFGQGAGQPQHF. For the CDR3, the DNA is TGTGCCAGCAGTTTTGGACAGGGGGCTGGGCAGCCCCAGCATTTT.

This clone occurred once. V gene TRBV25-1 combines with J gene TRBJ1-2; D is ambiguous. With 2 bases removed from V and 0 bases from J, the gap between germline ends came to 4 bases. This CDR3 has 13 amino acids. Germline CDR1 and CDR2: MGHDK and SYGVNS. The CDR3 loop is CASSEAANYGYTF. CDR3 coding DNA: TGTGCCAGCAGTGAAGCAGCTAACTATGGCTACACCTTC.

CDR3 nucleotides: TGTGCCAGCAGCTCCAATAGCGGCACCACAGATACGCAGTATTTT. Protein: CASSSNSGTTDTQYF. This chain links TRBV11-2 with TRBJ2-3, with D perhaps TRBD2 (6 bases). CDR3 length equals 15 residues. The V end was cut by 4 bases, the J end by 2 bases, with 13 bases between. The germline gives CDR1 SGHAT, CDR2 FQNNGV.

The rearrangement uses TRBV10-1 and TRBJ2-3; D might be TRBD2 (6 bases). Germline V gives CDR1 WNHNN, CDR2 SYGVQD (reference sequence). CDR3 length: 13 amino acids. Trimming stripped 7 bases from V and 3 bases from J, with 11 bases between. CDR3: CASNREITDTQYF. The DNA for the CDR3 is TGCGCCAGCAACCGGGAGATAACAGATACGCAGTATTTT.

The J gene is TRBJ1-1, the V gene TRBV29-1; D is uncertain. The V and J ends lost 2 bases and 2 bases respectively, with 9 bases between them. The CDR3 runs 13 residues. Germline CDR1 is SQVTM and CDR2 is ANQGSEA. CDR3 in amino acids: CSVESSHNTEAFF. CDR3 nucleotide sequence: TGCAGCGTTGAATCGAGTCACAACACTGAAGCTTTCTTT. The entire variable domain, with the rest obtained from reference TRBV29-1 and TRBJ1-1, is as follows: SAVISQKPSRDICQRGTSLTIQCQVDSQVTMMFWYRQQPGQSLTLIATANQGSEATYESGFVIDKFPISRPNLTFSTLTVSNMSPEDSSIYLCSVESSHNTEAFFGQGTRLTVV.